The present entry profiles one TCR beta chain with its context. Its antigen is not known. Before sequencing took place, the ViraFEST assay used viral peptide pools to expand antigen-specific CD4+ T cells. It was after 10 days of culture that CD4+ T cells were isolated. Vaccine recipients lacked prior SARS-CoV-2 infection and had negative nucleocapsid antibodies. These data belong to a study of vaccination effects on CD4 cells after COVID-19. Study background: Vaccination of participants consisted of two doses of either the BNT162b2 or mRNA-1273 vaccine.

The method was immunoSEQ multiplex PCR; TCRdb's version includes in-frame clones alone and lacks a portion of them. This sample has about 52,000 clones; nearly 80% occur once, and the top ten carry 5% to 6.5%. V lost 9 bases and J lost 6, with 10 bases in between. The CDR3 loop spans 11 amino acids. Germline assignment: CDR1 KGHDR and CDR2 SFDVKD. The V call is TRBV24-1, the J call TRBJ1-1; D not certain. This specimen was CD4+ T cells from PBMCs cultured with HCoV-OC43 spike peptides, taken before COVID-19 vaccination. Subset noted: HCoV-OC43 spike overlapping peptide pool stimulation. The TCR was taken from a human donor who received a COVID-19 vaccine. The CDR3 DNA sequence: TGTGCCACCGCCTTTGGGCCTGAAGCTTTCTTT. Translated, it gives CATAFGPEAFF.